This T cell receptor beta chain stems from a study of shared clonotypes between healthy human individuals. With respect to this clone: Its specificity is unknown.

Overall study findings and caveats: Large depth notwithstanding, sorted-subset sequencing proved incomplete by rarefaction. The study found lower generation probabilities in non-shared clonotypes than in those shared by all four donors.

Assay: immunoSEQ multiplex PCR; the TCRdb copy retains only in-frame clones and omits some. The sample holds under 650,000 clones, 90% to 97% seen once. This TCR derives from a woman aged 25-40 years in good health. Source material: naive CD4+ T cells sorted from blood. As to subset: CD45RA+ positively selected.

CDR3: CASSPAQGWVEQFF. The CDR3 bases are TGTGCCAGCTCACCAGCACAGGGGTGGGTGGAACAGTTCTTC. The chain employs TRBV18 and TRBJ2-1; TRBD1 matches at 7 bases. The CDR3 loop spans 14 amino acids. Germline assignment: CDR1 KGHSH and CDR2 LQKENI. The V segment lost 2 bases and the J segment 13 bases; nucleotides outside the gene matches: 11.